The present T cell receptor (beta chain) was sequenced within a study of cytomegalovirus exposure and HLA in healthy donors. Looking at the study overall: Assignment to the Caucasian-associated ancestry cluster applied to around 82% of the approximately 390 genotyped donors.

V lost 5 bases and J 6 bases, leaving 19 bases between the germline ends. Germline CDR1 is SGHAT and CDR2 is FQNNGV. The CDR3 length is 15 residues. Both 60 Vbeta primers and 13 Jbeta primers went into the PCR. Only in-frame clones appear in the TCRdb table, and some are missing; sequencing was by immunoSEQ multiplex PCR. The sample yields around 160,000 clones, roughly 85% seen once. Study observations and caveats: Presence/absence comparisons presumed near-even sequencing depth among donors. Cytomegalovirus status was reportedly diagnosed by the classifier with high sensitivity and specificity.

On this clone: The antigen is unknown.

The sequenced sample consisted of PBMCs. The rearrangement uses TRBV11-2 and TRBJ1-1, with no clear D. This clonotype was sampled from a man between 18 and 29 years old in good health and CMV-seropositive. CDR3 in DNA: TGTGCCAGCAGCCGCCTCCGATGGCGGAGGGCTGAAGCTTTCTTT. Its protein is CASSRLRWRRAEAFF.